This T cell receptor beta chain was captured in a study of blood T cell repertoires in COVID-19 (dated by TCRdb to 2018 to 2020). Study-wide context: Samples from collaborators originated in the United States, Italy and Spain and spanned both the acute and convalescent phases of COVID-19. A freely available public database, intended as a resource for researchers studying the immune response to SARS-CoV-2, is where the repertoires were released. Samples came from the ongoing ImmuneRACE study (first 160 participants) plus 1,254 subjects from 6 global collaborators. Where available, HLA class I and class II types were taken from metadata supplied by the sample provider and were not determined by assay-based typing. Nearly every sample came with metadata listing a de-identified subject ID, COVID-19 status, age in years and sex. The material from the prospective study consisted of cDNA or gDNA derived from T cells, B-cell-depleted T cells, or PBMCs. The dataset comprised deeply sampled blood TCRbeta repertoires from subjects exposed to, actively infected with, or recovered from COVID-19.

Overall study outcomes, separate from this receptor: Clinical and demographic metadata were provided uncurated, with the amount varying by source and participant.

Concerning this clone itself: Its antigen target is currently unknown. No much larger clonotype is one base removed from it; base qualities were not supplied.

The CDR3 sequence holds 15 residues, the cysteine and phenylalanine included. CDR3 DNA only is kept here, 45 bases in frame from base 1. V and J lose 7 bases and 0 bases, and a span of 13 bases separates them. Taken from the germline V gene, the CDR1 and CDR2 loops are ENHRY and SYGVKD. The immunoSEQ Assay, a bias-controlled multiplex PCR, was used to amplify TCRbeta CDR3 regions from genomic DNA. In the original analysis: Within the assay, amplification of reference gene primers was used to estimate how many nucleated cells each sample contained. Sequence reads were collapsed and filtered to measure the absolute abundance of every unique TCRbeta CDR3 rearrangement. Productive Simpson clonality was computed per sample as the square root of Simpson's diversity index over productive rearrangements. The source is immuneACCESS, and TCRdb retained only in-frame sequences with V and J called. Part of the clones is not carried over; for the studies checked, unresolved V genes explain less than half of this, and the remainder is unexplained. That table supplies the V and J calls and clone size; D and trimming were determined from the DNA. Counted in this sample were 200,000 to 250,000 clones; 82% of them appeared once. Roughly 3.5% of the sample rests with the top ten.

In the prospective study, participants were roughly 18 to 95 years old, resided in about two dozen geographic areas of the United States, and were enrolled through a virtual design. Cohort assignment in the prospective study relied on participant-reported clinical history from a screening survey and a study questionnaire. Recovered participants in ImmuneRACE Cohort 3 were defined by two consecutive negative NP/OP PCR tests, clearance by a healthcare professional, or resolution of symptoms. Each participant in the prospective study had whole blood, serum and a nasopharyngeal or oropharyngeal swab collected by mobile phlebotomists. Participants in the prospective study had the option to provide additional blood draws and questionnaires over a roughly two-month period. Prospective study blood samples were shipped either frozen or at room temperature before DNA extraction.

Here the chain combines TRBV10-3 and TRBJ1-3; the D gene is unclear. The sequence was collected from a woman aged 60-75 years who had recovered from COVID-19. Sequencing was carried out using PBMCs or T cells enriched from blood (not recorded which). In nucleotides, the sequence is TGTGCCATCACCATCGGGAGCGACTCTGGAAACACCATATATTTT. It codes for CAITIGSDSGNTIYF.